This T cell receptor (beta chain) was profiled in a study of blood T cells in healthy people across ages. A J-beta primer mix and a sample-barcoded 5' primer were used in a second PCR of about 6 to 12 cycles. One entry per CDR3 protein, called by TCRdb with MiXCR from the 5' RACE reads. This table has some 1.5 million distinct CDR3 sequences, 28% appearing once. The CDR3 consists of 15 residues. V was clipped by 5 bases and J by 1 base, with 14 bases between them. From germline, CDR1 is MNHEY and CDR2 SVGAGI. The V gene is TRBV6-5, the J gene TRBJ1-1; a weak D match, TRBD1 (5 bases). The sequencing input was blood. The TCR was taken from a woman aged 30 to 39 in good health. The CDR3 DNA follows: TGTGCCAGCAGTCAACCGGGACCTAGGAACACTGAAGCTTTCTTT. Encoded protein: CASSQPGPRNTEAFF.